This record concerns one T cell receptor (beta chain) sequence. Clones were sequenced by immunoSEQ multiplex PCR, and TCRdb holds only the in-frame ones, with some missing. The sample has over 15,000 clones, around 80% seen once. The source of the sample is a study of blood T cell repertoires in COVID-19. On the study more broadly: T cells, B-cell-depleted T cells, or PBMCs provided the cDNA or gDNA that served as material.

Trimming left V 3 bases short and J 7 bases short, with 9 bases between. Per the germline V gene, CDR1 is KGHSH and CDR2 is LQKENI. This CDR3 has 12 residues. This rearrangement joins TRBV18 to TRBJ1-2; perhaps TRBD1 as D (5 bases). This sequence was found in a man in his 60s with acute or convalescent COVID-19. What was sequenced was peripheral blood. The CDR3 DNA is TGTGCCAGCTCACCGACAGAAGGTGGCTACACCTTC. Translation gives CASSPTEGGYTF.